A selection of T cell receptor beta chains follows, all from one sample in a study of Graves' ophthalmopathy and Graves' hyperthyroidism. TCRdb redid the calling of the multiplex PCR reads with MiXCR, one entry per CDR3 protein. Among 200,000 to 250,000 distinct CDR3 sequences listed, 20% to 25% were seen once. The material sequenced was peripheral blood. These receptors were obtained from a woman between 45 and 60 years old with Graves' ophthalmopathy. CDR3s include the opening cysteine and the closing phenylalanine or tryptophan. Each record gives: V gene, D gene, clone size, J gene, CDR3 DNA, CDR3 protein. A D gene is named only where the DNA matches it firmly. Size is omitted from some rows. Given values are once, few, many or a class for expanded clones.

>TRBV5-1|NA|many|TRBJ1-2
TGCGCCAGCAGCTTGGGGAAACCGGGACAAAATTATGGCTACACCTTC
CASSLGKPGQNYGYTF
>TRBV11-1|NA|many|TRBJ1-2
TGTGCCAGCAGCGCCCGGGACTATGGCTACACCTTC
CASSARDYGYTF
>TRBV10-3|TRBD2|few|TRBJ2-7
TGTGCCATCAGTGAGCCCGCCCGGGGGGACCTAACCTACGAGCAGTACTTC
CAISEPARGDLTYEQYF
>TRBV24-1|TRBD1|NA|TRBJ2-5
TGTGCCACCAGTGATCTCGGGACAGGTGGAGAGACCCAGTACTTC
CATSDLGTGGETQYF
>TRBV2|NA|many|TRBJ1-2
TGTGCCAGCAGTGTGCTAGGGTATGGCTACACCTTC
CASSVLGYGYTF
>TRBV4-1|NA|many|TRBJ1-2
TGCGCCAGCAGCCAAGATGAAAGGGGCTATGGCTACACCTTC
CASSQDERGYGYTF
>TRBV6-1|NA|once|TRBJ1-1
TGTGCCAGCAGACAAACAGGCAACACTGAAGCTTTCTTT
CASRQTGNTEAFF
>TRBV12-3/TRBV12-4|NA|NA|TRBJ1-5
TGTGCCAGCAGTCCCCGGGACGGTAATCAGCCCCAGCATTTT
CASSPRDGNQPQHF
>TRBV24-1|TRBD2|few|TRBJ2-5
TGTGCCACCAGTGGTTTGGGCGGGAGCCCGGTGGAGACCCAGTACTTC
CATSGLGGSPVETQYF
>TRBV11-1|NA|many|TRBJ1-5
TGTGCCAGCAGCTTATCGGAGGGAAGCAATCAGCCCCAGCATTTT
CASSLSEGSNQPQHF
>TRBV18|NA|many|TRBJ2-5
TGTGCCAGCTCAGTTATGTACCAAGAGACCCAGTACTTC
CASSVMYQETQYF